These 22 T cell receptor beta chains share one sample of origin, sequenced in a study of HIV-infected patients and healthy controls. Reverse transcription used approximately 500 ng RNA and constant-region primers for alpha and beta. Separate chain-specific third strand synthesis with multiplexing indices produced the alpha and beta libraries. TCRdb ran MiXCR on the 5' RACE reads and lists one entry per CDR3 protein. The sample consists of 15,000 to 20,000 distinct CDR3 sequences, about 5% of them appearing once. No cell fractionation was done, so the repertoire covers all unsorted peripheral blood T cells. The specimen sequenced was blood. The receptors shown here come from an adult in good health.

At least ten counts were recorded for this clonotype. V is TRBV7-8 and J is TRBJ1-1; TRBD1 might be the D (6 bases). Germline V gene sequence: CDR1 SGHVS, CDR2 FQNEAQ. The CDR3 runs to 14 residues. Trimming stripped 1 base from V and 3 bases from J, with 9 bases between. CDR3 sequence reads: CASSLVAGDTEAFF. In DNA form, the CDR3 reads TGTGCCAGCAGCTTAGTGGCAGGGGACACTGAAGCTTTCTTT.

Many counts were recorded for this clonotype. V and J are TRBV7-2 and TRBJ2-7; 15 positions match TRBD2. The J segment lost 4 bases and the V segment lost 4 bases, leaving 11 bases of the junction unmatched. Per germline, CDR1 SGHTA and CDR2 FQGNSA. The CDR3 has 18 residues. The CDR3 sequence is CASSYRTSGGGFFYEQYF. CDR3 coding DNA: TGTGCCAGCAGCTACCGGACTAGCGGGGGGGGTTTCTTTTACGAGCAGTACTTC.

By proportion, this clonotype is medium-sized. The chain links TRBV6-2 or TRBV6-3 to TRBJ1-5; D not resolved. Per germline, CDR1 MNHEY and CDR2 SVGEGT. The CDR3 contains 12 residues. The germline V and J ends were trimmed by 5 bases and 6 bases, with 8 bases remaining between them. CDR3 sequence: CASSTLFQPQHF. CDR3 nucleotide sequence: TGTGCCAGCAGTACCCTGTTTCAGCCCCAGCATTTT.

This clonotype has at least ten counts. This chain links TRBV3-1 with TRBJ2-2; 13 nucleotides agree with TRBD2. Germline lookup yields CDR1 LGHDT and CDR2 YNNKEL (reference sequence). The CDR3 extends over 17 amino acids. With V trimmed by 4 bases and J by 6 bases, 8 bases remained unmatched. Here the CDR3 reads CASSLTSGGVGPGELFF. In DNA form, the CDR3 reads TGTGCCAGCAGCCTAACTAGCGGGGGGGTCGGTCCCGGGGAGCTGTTTTTT. Full variable domain (outside the CDR3, taken from reference TRBV3-1 and TRBJ2-2): DTAVSQTPKYLVTQMGNDKSIKCEQNLGHDTMYWYKQDSKKFLKIMFSYNNKELIINETVPNRFSPKSPDKAHLNLHINSLELGDSAVYFCASSLTSGGVGPGELFFGEGSRLTVL.

This clonotype showed up many times. The chain is built from TRBV6-6 and TRBJ2-3; 11 positions match TRBD2. CDR1 and CDR2 from the germline V gene are MNHNY and SVGAGI (reference sequence). V gave up 5 bases and J gave up 3 bases; unmatched junction bases: 7. The CDR3 runs to 16 residues. This CDR3 is CASSALAGGRTDTQYF. The CDR3 nucleotides are TGTGCCAGCAGTGCCTTAGCGGGGGGGAGGACAGATACGCAGTATTTT.

This clonotype is deemed medium-sized. The V gene is TRBV10-3, the J gene TRBJ2-4, with a weak D call TRBD2 (6 bases). V was trimmed by 2 bases and J by 5 bases, leaving 13 bases between them. The CDR3 contains 15 residues. Germline V CDR1 and CDR2: ENHRY, SYGVKD. The CDR3 region has the DNA TGTGCCATCAGTGAGCCACCGGAGGGCCAAAACATTCAGTACTTC. It is translated as CAISEPPEGQNIQYF.

This clonotype was observed many times. The rearrangement joins TRBV20-1 to TRBJ2-7; 7 nucleotides line up with TRBD1. Germline-derived CDR1 and CDR2 are DFQATT and SNEGSKA (reference sequence). V trimming: 6 bases; J trimming: 2 bases; junction bases outside the gene matches: 10. The CDR3 runs to 14 residues. DNA of the CDR3: TGCAGTGCCCCCAGGGGGTCTTCCCCCTACGAGCAGTACTTC. This codes for CSAPRGSSPYEQYF.

This clonotype was picked up many times. This chain links TRBV5-4 with TRBJ2-7; 10 nucleotides line up with TRBD1. Germline trimming cut 4 bases from V and 6 bases from J; bases unmatched to any gene: 13. There are 16 residues in the CDR3. CDR1 SGHNT and CDR2 YYREEE come from the germline V gene (reference sequence). The CDR3 is CASSRSLGQGEREQYF. The CDR3 bases are TGTGCCAGCAGCCGAAGCCTAGGACAGGGGGAGCGCGAGCAGTACTTC.

This clonotype was recorded many times. The rearrangement links TRBV9 to TRBJ1-3, with a tentative D call TRBD1 (6 bases). This CDR3 region has 16 residues. The V end lost 4 bases, the J end lost 0 bases, and 14 bases lay between the germline ends. The germline V gene encodes CDR1 SGDLS and CDR2 YYNGEE. In DNA, the CDR3 is TGTGCCAGCAGCTTTTCGGGACACCTCTCTGGAAACACCATATATTTT. Translation gives CASSFSGHLSGNTIYF. The full variable domain, with the rest looked up from reference TRBV9 and TRBJ1-3, is DSGVTQTPKHLITATGQRVTLRCSPRSGDLSVYWYQQSLDQGLQFLIQYYNGEERAKGNILERFSAQQFPDLHSELNLSSLELGDSALYFCASSFSGHLSGNTIYFGEGSWLTVV.

In its sample, this clonotype is medium-sized. The chain employs TRBV2 and TRBJ1-3; D is unclear. Per germline, CDR1 SNHLY and CDR2 FYNNEI. The CDR3 sequence is 13 residues long. Trimming stripped 4 bases from V and 4 bases from J, with 8 bases between. As DNA, the CDR3 is TGTGCCAGCAGTGCTTGGATCGGAAACACCATATATTTT. This gives the protein CASSAWIGNTIYF.

This clonotype was picked up many times. The J gene is TRBJ2-7, the V gene TRBV7-8; D ambiguous. V gave up 4 bases and J gave up 0 bases, with 13 bases separating them. Germline assignment: CDR1 SGHVS and CDR2 FQNEAQ. This CDR3 has 15 amino acids. The CDR3 region has the DNA TGTGCCAGCAGCTCGAGGCGGATTAGCTCCTACGAGCAGTACTTC. Translating it yields CASSSRRISSYEQYF.

This clonotype was seen ten or more times. This rearrangement joins TRBV6-5 to TRBJ1-3; D is ambiguous. The CDR3 extends over 14 amino acids. CDR1 and CDR2 from the germline V gene are MNHEY and SVGAGI. Trimming pared 5 bases from V and 0 bases from J, leaving 8 bases between. The CDR3 nucleotides read TGTGCCAGCAGTCGACTTAACTCTGGAAACACCATATATTTT. The encoded protein is CASSRLNSGNTIYF.

This clonotype came up many times. The J gene is TRBJ2-7, the V gene TRBV5-1; possibly TRBD1 for D (6 bases). CDR3 size: 13 residues. The germline gives CDR1 SGHRS, CDR2 YFSETQ. Trimming took off 7 bases at V and 0 bases at J, with 11 bases between the two ends. CDR3 coding DNA: TGCGCCAGCTCCCGACAGGACTCCTACGAGCAGTACTTC. Encoded protein: CASSRQDSYEQYF.

This clonotype is termed medium-sized (0.01 to 0.1%). The V gene is TRBV5-6, the J gene TRBJ1-5; TRBD1 might be the D (5 bases). CDR1 and CDR2 (germline): SGHDT, YYEEEE. This CDR3 is built from 13 residues. V lost 0 bases, J lost 11 bases, and 12 bases lay in between. The CDR3 nucleotides are TGTGCCAGCAGCTTGGCCGGGGCGGGGGCCCAGCATTTT. Its translation is CASSLAGAGAQHF.

This clonotype was counted many times. The chain links TRBV6-2 or TRBV6-3 to TRBJ2-7; D possibly corresponds to TRBD1 (5 bases). This CDR3 spans 11 amino acids. Per the germline V gene, CDR1 is MNHEY and CDR2 is SVGEGT. The V end lost 5 bases, the J end lost 10 bases, and 12 bases lay between the germline ends. CDR3 DNA: TGTGCCAGCAGTCAGGGCTTGGACCAGTACTTC. Its protein product is CASSQGLDQYF.

This clonotype was counted many times. CDR3 loop: CASSGGLTDTQYF. CDR3 DNA: TGCGCCAGCAGCGGCGGGCTGACAGATACGCAGTATTTT. The J gene is TRBJ2-3, the V gene TRBV5-1, with D tentatively TRBD2 (5 bases). The CDR3 totals 13 residues. V shed 4 bases and J shed 3 bases, with 9 bases lying between them. Germline CDR1 is SGHRS and CDR2 is YFSETQ.

Many counts were recorded for this clonotype. The CDR3 loop reads CASSRAARTSGEYEQFF. CDR3 DNA sequence: TGTGCCAGCAGCCGCGCCGCGCGGACTAGCGGGGAGTATGAGCAGTTCTTC. The chain combines TRBV7-3 with TRBJ2-1; 12 bases align to TRBD2. The length of the CDR3 is 17 residues. Losses at the gene ends were 5 bases for V and 8 bases for J; bases not matched to a gene: 13. The germline V gene encodes CDR1 SGHTA and CDR2 FQGTGA.

This clonotype was found many times. At one of its ends the junction is not consistent with the germline gene, which may arise from a read error. The V call is TRBV6-6, the J call TRBJ1-1; D gene unclear. Germline CDR1 reads MNHNY; CDR2 reads SVGAGI (reference sequence). This CDR3 comprises 11 residues. For the CDR3, the DNA is TGTGCCAGCAGTTACTCTCGGAATGCAATCTTT. Translation: CASSYSRNAIF.

This clonotype was counted a few times. The chain links TRBV6-6 to TRBJ2-7; 9 nucleotides match TRBD1. CDR1 MNHNY and CDR2 SVGAGI come from the germline V gene (reference sequence). V was clipped by 5 bases and J by 6 bases; unmatched bases: 8. The CDR3 is made up of 14 amino acids. CDR3 bases: TGTGCCAGCAGTGAAGGACAGGGGTTCGGCGAGCAGTACTTC. As protein: CASSEGQGFGEQYF.

The chain joins TRBV29-1 to TRBJ2-1; D gene ambiguous. The CDR3 has 11 residues. The germline CDR1 and CDR2 sequences are SQVTM and ANQGSEA. Trimming stripped 4 bases from V and 10 bases from J, with 11 bases between. The CDR3 nucleotides are TGCAGCGTTGGCCCCAGGTTGGAGCAGTTCTTC. Its translation: CSVGPRLEQFF.

This clonotype appeared many times. The chain combines TRBV11-1 with TRBJ1-4; D is undetermined. The CDR3 contains 15 residues. V lost 5 bases and J 7 bases, leaving 17 bases between the germline ends. Germline V gives CDR1 SGHAT, CDR2 FQDESV (reference sequence). The CDR3 DNA reads as TGTGCCAGCAGCCCCGGCGGGAGTCGAATTGAAAAACTGTTTTTT. Translation: CASSPGGSRIEKLFF. Supplemented by reference TRBV11-1 and TRBJ1-4, the full variable domain reads EAEVAQSPRYKITEKSQAVAFWCDPISGHATLYWYRQILGQGPELLVQFQDESVVDDSQLPKDRFSAERLKGVDSTLKIQPAELGDSAMYLCASSPGGSRIEKLFFGSGTQLSVL.

The sample holds many counts of this clonotype. The chain combines TRBV14 with TRBJ2-7, with a possible D match to TRBD2 (6 bases). Trimming left V 0 bases short and J 3 bases short, with 18 bases between. The CDR3 totals 17 residues. Looked up from germline, CDR1 is SGHDN and CDR2 is FVKESK. This chain's CDR3 is CASSQESWGEWSYEQYF. CDR3 in DNA: TGTGCCAGCAGCCAAGAGTCGTGGGGGGAGTGGAGCTACGAGCAGTACTTC.